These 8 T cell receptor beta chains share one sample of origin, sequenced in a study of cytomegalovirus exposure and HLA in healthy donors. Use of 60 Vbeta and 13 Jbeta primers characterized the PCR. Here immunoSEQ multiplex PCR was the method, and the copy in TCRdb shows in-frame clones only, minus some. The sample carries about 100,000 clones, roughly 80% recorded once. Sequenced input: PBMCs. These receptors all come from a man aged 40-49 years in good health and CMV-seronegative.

The CDR3 nucleotides read TGTGCCAGCGCCAGGTCGGGGAACAATGAGCAGTTCTTC. Translated: CASARSGNNEQFF. The chain recombines TRBV7-6 with TRBJ2-1; D is possibly TRBD2 (5 bases). The CDR3 totals 13 residues. V was pared by 8 bases and J by 5 bases, with 13 bases between. CDR1 and CDR2 from the germline V gene are SGHVS and FNYEAQ. The complete variable domain, with remaining parts taken from reference TRBV7-6 and TRBJ2-1, reads GAGVSQSPRYKVTKRGQDVALRCDPISGHVSLYWYRQALGQGPEFLTYFNYEAQQDKSGLPNDRFSAERPEGSISTLTIQRTEQRDSAMYRCASARSGNNEQFFGPGTRLTVL.

CDR3 coding DNA: TGTGCCAGCTCGGTTCCCGACGAGCAGTACTTC. This sequence encodes CASSVPDEQYF. The chain couples TRBV6-1 to TRBJ2-7; D is unresolved. Trimming pared 8 bases from V and 5 bases from J, leaving 10 bases between. Germline V gene lookup returns CDR1 MNHNS and CDR2 SASEGT. This CDR3 is 11 amino acids long.

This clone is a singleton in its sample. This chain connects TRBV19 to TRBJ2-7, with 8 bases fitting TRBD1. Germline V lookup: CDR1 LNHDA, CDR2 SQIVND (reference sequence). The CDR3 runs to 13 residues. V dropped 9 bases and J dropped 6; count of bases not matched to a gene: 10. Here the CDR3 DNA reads TGTGCCAGACCGGGACAGGTCGGGTGCGAGCAGTACTTC. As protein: CARPGQVGCEQYF. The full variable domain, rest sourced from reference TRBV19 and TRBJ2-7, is DGGITQSPKYLFRKEGQNVTLSCEQNLNHDAMYWYRQDPGQGLRLIYYSQIVNDFQKGDIAEGYSVSREKKESFPLTVTSAQKNPTAFYLCARPGQVGCEQYFGPGTRLTVT.

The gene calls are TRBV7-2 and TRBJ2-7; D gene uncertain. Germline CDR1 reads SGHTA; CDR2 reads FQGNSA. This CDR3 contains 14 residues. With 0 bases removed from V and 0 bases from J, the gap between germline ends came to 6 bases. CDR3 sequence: CASSLAQISYEQYV. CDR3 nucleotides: TGTGCCAGCAGCTTAGCACAGATCTCCTACGAGCAGTACGTC.

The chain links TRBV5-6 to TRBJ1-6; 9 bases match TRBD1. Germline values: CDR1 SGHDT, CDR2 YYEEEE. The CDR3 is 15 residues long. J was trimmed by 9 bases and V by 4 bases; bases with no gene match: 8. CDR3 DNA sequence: TGTGCCAGCAGCGCATGGACAGGGGAAGGTTCACCCCTCCACTTT. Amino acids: CASSAWTGEGSPLHF.

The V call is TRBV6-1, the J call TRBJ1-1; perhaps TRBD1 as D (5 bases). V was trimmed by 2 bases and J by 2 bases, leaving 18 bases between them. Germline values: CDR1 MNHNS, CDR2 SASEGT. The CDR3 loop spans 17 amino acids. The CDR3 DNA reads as TGTGCCAGCAGTGAAATTTTTGGGGGGTCCGTTAACACTGAAGCTTTCTTT. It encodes CASSEIFGGSVNTEAFF.

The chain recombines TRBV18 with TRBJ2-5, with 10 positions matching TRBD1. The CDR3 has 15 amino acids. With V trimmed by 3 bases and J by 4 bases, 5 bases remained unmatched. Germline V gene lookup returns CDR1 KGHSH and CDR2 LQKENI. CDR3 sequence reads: CASSPRQGAGETQYF. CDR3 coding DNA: TGTGCCAGCTCACCTCGACAGGGGGCTGGAGAGACCCAGTACTTC.

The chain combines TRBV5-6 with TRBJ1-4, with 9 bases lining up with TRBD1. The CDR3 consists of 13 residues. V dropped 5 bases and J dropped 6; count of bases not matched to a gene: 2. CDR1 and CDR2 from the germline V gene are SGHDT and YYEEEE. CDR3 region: CASRGDRDEKLFF. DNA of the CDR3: TGTGCCAGCAGAGGGGACAGGGATGAAAAACTGTTTTTT.